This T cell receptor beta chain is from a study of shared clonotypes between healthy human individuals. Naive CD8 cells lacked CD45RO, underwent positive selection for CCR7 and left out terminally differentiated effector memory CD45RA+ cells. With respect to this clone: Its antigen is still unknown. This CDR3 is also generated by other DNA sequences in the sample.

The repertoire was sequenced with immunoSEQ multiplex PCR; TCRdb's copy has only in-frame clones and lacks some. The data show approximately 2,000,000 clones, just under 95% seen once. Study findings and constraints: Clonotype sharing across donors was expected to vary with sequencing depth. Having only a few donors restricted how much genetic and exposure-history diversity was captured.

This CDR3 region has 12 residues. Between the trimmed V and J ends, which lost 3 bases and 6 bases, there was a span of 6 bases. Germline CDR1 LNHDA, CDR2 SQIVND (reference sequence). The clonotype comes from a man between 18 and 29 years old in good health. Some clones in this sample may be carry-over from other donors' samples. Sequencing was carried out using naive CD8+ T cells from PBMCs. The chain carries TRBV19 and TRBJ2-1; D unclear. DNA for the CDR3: TGTGCCAGTAGTATCGCCCTCAATGAGCAGTTCTTC. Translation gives CASSIALNEQFF.